The rows below give T cell receptor beta chains drawn from one sample of a study of T-cell memory formation after mild COVID-19. TCRdb reprocessed the 5' RACE reads via MiXCR and lists one record per CDR3 protein. The table includes more than 250,000 distinct CDR3 sequences, 15% to 20% detected once. Specimen: PBMCs or a T cell subset sorted from them (not recorded which). These receptors came from a man aged 18 to 35 who had mild COVID-19 (a few samples of this study predate the infection). Cell type and time point are not known. The CDR3 runs from the conserved cysteine through the conserved F or W. D genes are given only for firm matches. Clone size is shown for a subset of rows, as once, few, many or a class of expanded clone.

D	V	J	size	length	CDR3	DNA
.	TRBV5-5	TRBJ2-5	many	13	CASRLTSWETQYF	TGTGCCAGCAGGTTGACTAGTTGGGAGACCCAGTACTTC
.	TRBV7-6	TRBJ2-2	few	15	CASSVQQGGTGELFF	TGTGCCAGCAGCGTTCAACAGGGCGGGACCGGGGAGCTGTTTTTT
.	TRBV7-8	TRBJ2-1	.	16	CASSPKTGPSYNEQFF	TGTGCCAGCAGCCCTAAGACAGGCCCATCCTACAATGAGCAGTTCTTC
TRBD2	TRBV6-4	TRBJ2-3	few	16	CASRGLAGGLSGTQYF	TGTGCCAGCAGGGGACTAGCGGGGGGTTTGAGTGGCACGCAGTATTTT
.	TRBV4-3	TRBJ2-1	few	18	CASSQDRGSGTSYNEQFF	TGCGCCAGCAGCCAAGATCGGGGTAGCGGCACTTCCTACAATGAGCAGTTCTTC
.	TRBV5-1	TRBJ1-2	.	13	CASSEGPEGGYTF	TGCGCCAGCAGCGAGGGACCGGAGGGCGGCTACACCTTC
.	TRBV29-1	TRBJ2-5	few	12	CSVEVGEETQYF	TGCAGCGTTGAAGTTGGGGAAGAGACCCAGTACTTC
.	TRBV7-9	TRBJ1-1	few	16	CASSLEGWYGGTEAFF	TGTGCCAGCAGCTTAGAAGGGTGGTACGGCGGCACTGAAGCTTTCTTT
.	TRBV20-1	TRBJ2-2	.	14	CSARLRMTTGELFF	TGCAGTGCTAGGCTGAGGATGACCACCGGGGAGCTGTTTTTT
.	TRBV6-6	TRBJ2-1	.	10	CASRTVEQFF	TGTGCCAGCAGGACGGTTGAGCAGTTCTTC